This T cell receptor beta chain was recovered during a study of blood T cell repertoires in COVID-19. Germline-derived CDR1 and CDR2 are KGHDR and SFDVKD. This CDR3 contains 16 residues. After removal of 3 bases from V and 6 bases from J, the junction contained 9 bases not matched to a gene. Authors' processing steps: Amplified reference gene primers provided the basis for estimating nucleated cell counts. TCRdb's copy holds only in-frame clones and misses some; the assay was immunoSEQ multiplex PCR. For V, J and clone size, that table is used; D and trimming come from the DNA. Found here are roughly 88,000 clones, approximately 79% of them singletons; the top ten hold about 16%.

The sequenced sample consisted of peripheral blood. The chain links TRBV24-1 to TRBJ2-1; TRBD1 agrees at 8 bases. This TCR was recovered from an elderly woman with active or convalescent COVID-19. The CDR3 sequence: CATSDTGTGIPNEQFF. DNA of the CDR3: TGTGCCACCAGTGATACCGGGACAGGCATCCCCAATGAGCAGTTCTTC.